The present TCR beta chain was sequenced within a study of cytomegalovirus exposure and HLA in healthy donors. Study-wide context: Drawn from HLA-typed donors, tens of millions of unique TCRs were held in an early data release.

The V gene's germline CDR1 is SGHRS and CDR2 YFSETQ. V was cut by 0 bases and J by 4 bases, with 11 bases left in between. There are 14 residues in the CDR3. This clone was counted only a few times. The study ran its PCR with 60 Vbeta and 13 Jbeta primers. Clones were sequenced by immunoSEQ multiplex PCR, and TCRdb holds only the in-frame ones, with some missing. Among about 160,000 clones listed, roughly 82% were seen once. Sequencing input: PBMCs. The chain carries TRBV5-1 and TRBJ2-7; a weak D match, TRBD2 (5 bases). This receptor was taken from a woman between 45 and 60 years old in good health and CMV-seropositive. CDR3 bases: TGCGCCAGCAGCTTGGAGGAGGTGGGATACGAGCAGTACTTC. Amino acids: CASSLEEVGYEQYF.